One sample yielded the 3 T cell receptor beta chains listed below, sequenced in a study of T-cell reconstitution after alpha-beta-depleted transplantation in children. Unique molecular identifiers were used to barcode this TCRbeta library. TCRdb reanalysed the PCR reads using MiXCR and keeps one entry per CDR3 protein. The sample has over 400,000 distinct CDR3 sequences; about 40% are singletons. Sequenced here: PBMCs, sampled before TCRalphabeta/CD19-depleted stem cell transplant. The receptors were sampled from a girl aged 2 to 10 with aplastic anemia, due to receive a stem cell transplant.

The V call is TRBV28, the J call TRBJ2-5; 16 nucleotides align to TRBD2. CDR3 size: 19 residues. Germline CDR1 reads MDHEN; CDR2 reads SYDVKM. V gave up 8 bases and J gave up 9 bases; unmatched junction bases: 21. The CDR3, as DNA: TGTGCCAGCGCCCAAAAGGGACTAGCGGGGGGGCCTGCGGTTGGAGCCCAGTACTTC. Amino acid sequence: CASAQKGLAGGPAVGAQYF.

V and J are TRBV4-1 and TRBJ2-2, with 8 nucleotides matching TRBD1. Germline V CDR1 and CDR2: MGHRA, YSYEKL. With 4 bases clipped from V and 0 bases from J, the junction kept 4 bases outside the gene matches. The length of the CDR3 is 16 residues. The CDR3: CASSPGTGANTGELFF. CDR3 nucleotide sequence: TGCGCCAGCAGCCCCGGGACAGGCGCGAACACCGGGGAGCTGTTTTTT.

This clonotype was observed at least ten times. This rearrangement joins TRBV15 to TRBJ1-4; 8 nucleotides agree with TRBD1. With V trimmed by 5 bases and J by 0 bases, 17 bases remained unmatched. Germline assignment: CDR1 LNHNV and CDR2 YYDKDF (reference sequence). The CDR3 consists of 20 residues. For the CDR3, the DNA is TGTGCCACCAGCGGGAAGGACAGGGCATTCAGTTCCCCAACTAATGAAAAACTGTTTTTT. Amino acids: CATSGKDRAFSSPTNEKLFF.